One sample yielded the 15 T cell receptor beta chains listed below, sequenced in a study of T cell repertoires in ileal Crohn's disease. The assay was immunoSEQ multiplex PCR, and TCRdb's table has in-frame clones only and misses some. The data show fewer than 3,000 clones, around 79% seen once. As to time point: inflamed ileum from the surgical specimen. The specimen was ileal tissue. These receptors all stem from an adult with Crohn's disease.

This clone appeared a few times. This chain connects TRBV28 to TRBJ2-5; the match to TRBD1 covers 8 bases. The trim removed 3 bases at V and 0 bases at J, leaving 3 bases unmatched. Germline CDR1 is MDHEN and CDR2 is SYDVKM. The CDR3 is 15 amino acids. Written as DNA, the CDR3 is TGTGCCAGCAGTTTGCCGACAGGGGACCAAGAGACCCAGTACTTC. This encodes CASSLPTGDQETQYF. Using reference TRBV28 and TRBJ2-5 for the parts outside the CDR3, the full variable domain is DVKVTQSSRYLVKRTGEKVFLECVQDMDHENMFWYRQDPGLGLRLIYFSYDVKMKEKGDIPEGYSVSREKKERFSLILESASTNQTSMYLCASSLPTGDQETQYFGPGTRLLVL.

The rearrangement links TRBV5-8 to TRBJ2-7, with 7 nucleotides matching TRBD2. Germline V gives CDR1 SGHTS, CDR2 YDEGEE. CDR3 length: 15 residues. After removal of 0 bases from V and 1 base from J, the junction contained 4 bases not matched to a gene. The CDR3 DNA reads TGTGCCAGCAGCTTGGGGCGGGAGCCGTCCTACGAGCAGTACTTC. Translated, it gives CASSLGREPSYEQYF.

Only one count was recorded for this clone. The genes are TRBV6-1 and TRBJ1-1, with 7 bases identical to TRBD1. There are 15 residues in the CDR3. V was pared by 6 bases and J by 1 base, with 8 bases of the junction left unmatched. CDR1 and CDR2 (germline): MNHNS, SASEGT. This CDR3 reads CASSAGGTANTEAFF. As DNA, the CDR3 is TGTGCCAGCAGCGCGGGCGGGACAGCGAACACTGAAGCTTTCTTT.

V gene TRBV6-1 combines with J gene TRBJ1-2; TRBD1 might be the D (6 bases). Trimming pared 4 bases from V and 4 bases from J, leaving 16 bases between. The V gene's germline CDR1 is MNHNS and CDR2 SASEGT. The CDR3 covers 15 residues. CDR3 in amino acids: CASSAYMQGTYGYTF. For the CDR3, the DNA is TGTGCCAGCAGTGCGTATATGCAGGGGACCTATGGCTACACCTTC.

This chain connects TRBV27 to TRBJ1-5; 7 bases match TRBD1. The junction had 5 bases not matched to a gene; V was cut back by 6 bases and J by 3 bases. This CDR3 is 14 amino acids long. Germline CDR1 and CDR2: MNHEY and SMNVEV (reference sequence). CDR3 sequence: CASRTGNPNQPQHF. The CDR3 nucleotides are TGTGCCAGCAGGACAGGGAACCCCAATCAGCCCCAGCATTTT.

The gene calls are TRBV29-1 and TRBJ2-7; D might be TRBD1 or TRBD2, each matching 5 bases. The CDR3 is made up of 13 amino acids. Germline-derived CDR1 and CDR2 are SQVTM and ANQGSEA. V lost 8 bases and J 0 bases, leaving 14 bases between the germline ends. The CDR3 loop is CSSMGPTSYEQYF. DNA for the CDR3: TGCAGCTCCATGGGACCCACCTCCTACGAGCAGTACTTC.

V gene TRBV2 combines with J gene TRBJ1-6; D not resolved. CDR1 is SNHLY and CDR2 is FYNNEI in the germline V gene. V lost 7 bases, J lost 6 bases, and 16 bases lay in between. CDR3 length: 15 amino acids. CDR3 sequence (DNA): TGTGCCAGCAATAGGGCTGAAACGGTTAATTCACCCCTCCACTTT. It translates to CASNRAETVNSPLHF.

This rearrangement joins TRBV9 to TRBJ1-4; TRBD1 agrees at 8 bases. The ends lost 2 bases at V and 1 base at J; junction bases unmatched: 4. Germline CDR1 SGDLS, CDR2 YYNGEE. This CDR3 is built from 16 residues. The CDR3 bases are TGTGCCAGCAGCGTGGACAGGGCGGGAACTAATGAAAAACTGTTTTTT. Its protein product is CASSVDRAGTNEKLFF.

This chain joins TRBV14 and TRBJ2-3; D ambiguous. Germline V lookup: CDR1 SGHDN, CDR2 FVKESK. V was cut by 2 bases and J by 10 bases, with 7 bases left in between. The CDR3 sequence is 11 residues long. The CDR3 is CASSQLGAQYF. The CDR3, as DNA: TGTGCCAGCAGCCAATTGGGTGCGCAGTATTTT.

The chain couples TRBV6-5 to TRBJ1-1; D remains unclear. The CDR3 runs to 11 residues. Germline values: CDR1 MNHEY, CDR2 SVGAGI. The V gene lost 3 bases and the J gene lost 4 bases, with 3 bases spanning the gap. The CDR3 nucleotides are TGTGCCAGCAGTTATCTCACTGAAGCTTTCTTT. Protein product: CASSYLTEAFF.

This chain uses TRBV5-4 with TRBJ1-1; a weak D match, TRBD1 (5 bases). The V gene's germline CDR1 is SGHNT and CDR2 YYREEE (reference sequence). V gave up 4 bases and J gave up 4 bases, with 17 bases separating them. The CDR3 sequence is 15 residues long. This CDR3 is CASSPARGAGTEAFF. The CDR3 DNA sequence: TGTGCCAGCAGCCCCGCGAGGGGCGCGGGCACTGAAGCTTTCTTT.

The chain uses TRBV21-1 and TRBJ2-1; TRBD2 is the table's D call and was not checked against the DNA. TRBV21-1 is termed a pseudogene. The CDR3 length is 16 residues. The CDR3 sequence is CASRFGVATSDNEQFF. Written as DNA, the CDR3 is TGTGCCAGCAGGTTTGGTGTAGCTACATCCGACAATGAGCAGTTCTTC.

This CDR3 reads CASKTGTSVSGELFF. The CDR3 DNA follows: TGTGCCAGCAAGACCGGGACTAGCGTGTCTGGGGAGCTGTTTTTT. The chain combines TRBV2 with TRBJ2-2; 10 nucleotides line up with TRBD2. J was trimmed by 8 bases and V by 7 bases; bases with no gene match: 10. The CDR3 totals 15 residues. The germline CDR1 and CDR2 sequences are SNHLY and FYNNEI.

CDR3 coding DNA: TGTGCCAGCTCACCATCAGGTGGAGAGACCCAGTACTTC. Its translation is CASSPSGGETQYF. This chain connects TRBV18 to TRBJ2-5; unclear D gene. The V gene lost 2 bases and the J gene lost 4 bases, with 8 bases spanning the gap. Germline values: CDR1 KGHSH, CDR2 LQKENI. The CDR3 contains 13 residues.

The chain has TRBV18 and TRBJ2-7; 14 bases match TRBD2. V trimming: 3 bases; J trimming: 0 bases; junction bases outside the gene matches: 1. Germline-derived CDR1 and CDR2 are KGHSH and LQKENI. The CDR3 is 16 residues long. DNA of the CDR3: TGTGCCAGCTCACCGGGACTAGCGGGAGCCTCCTACGAGCAGTACTTC. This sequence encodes CASSPGLAGASYEQYF. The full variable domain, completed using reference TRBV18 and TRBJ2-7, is NAGVMQNPRHLVRRRGQEARLRCSPMKGHSHVYWYRQLPEEGLKFMVYLQKENIIDESGMPKERFSAEFPKEGPSILRIQQVVRGDSAAYFCASSPGLAGASYEQYFGPGTRLTVT.